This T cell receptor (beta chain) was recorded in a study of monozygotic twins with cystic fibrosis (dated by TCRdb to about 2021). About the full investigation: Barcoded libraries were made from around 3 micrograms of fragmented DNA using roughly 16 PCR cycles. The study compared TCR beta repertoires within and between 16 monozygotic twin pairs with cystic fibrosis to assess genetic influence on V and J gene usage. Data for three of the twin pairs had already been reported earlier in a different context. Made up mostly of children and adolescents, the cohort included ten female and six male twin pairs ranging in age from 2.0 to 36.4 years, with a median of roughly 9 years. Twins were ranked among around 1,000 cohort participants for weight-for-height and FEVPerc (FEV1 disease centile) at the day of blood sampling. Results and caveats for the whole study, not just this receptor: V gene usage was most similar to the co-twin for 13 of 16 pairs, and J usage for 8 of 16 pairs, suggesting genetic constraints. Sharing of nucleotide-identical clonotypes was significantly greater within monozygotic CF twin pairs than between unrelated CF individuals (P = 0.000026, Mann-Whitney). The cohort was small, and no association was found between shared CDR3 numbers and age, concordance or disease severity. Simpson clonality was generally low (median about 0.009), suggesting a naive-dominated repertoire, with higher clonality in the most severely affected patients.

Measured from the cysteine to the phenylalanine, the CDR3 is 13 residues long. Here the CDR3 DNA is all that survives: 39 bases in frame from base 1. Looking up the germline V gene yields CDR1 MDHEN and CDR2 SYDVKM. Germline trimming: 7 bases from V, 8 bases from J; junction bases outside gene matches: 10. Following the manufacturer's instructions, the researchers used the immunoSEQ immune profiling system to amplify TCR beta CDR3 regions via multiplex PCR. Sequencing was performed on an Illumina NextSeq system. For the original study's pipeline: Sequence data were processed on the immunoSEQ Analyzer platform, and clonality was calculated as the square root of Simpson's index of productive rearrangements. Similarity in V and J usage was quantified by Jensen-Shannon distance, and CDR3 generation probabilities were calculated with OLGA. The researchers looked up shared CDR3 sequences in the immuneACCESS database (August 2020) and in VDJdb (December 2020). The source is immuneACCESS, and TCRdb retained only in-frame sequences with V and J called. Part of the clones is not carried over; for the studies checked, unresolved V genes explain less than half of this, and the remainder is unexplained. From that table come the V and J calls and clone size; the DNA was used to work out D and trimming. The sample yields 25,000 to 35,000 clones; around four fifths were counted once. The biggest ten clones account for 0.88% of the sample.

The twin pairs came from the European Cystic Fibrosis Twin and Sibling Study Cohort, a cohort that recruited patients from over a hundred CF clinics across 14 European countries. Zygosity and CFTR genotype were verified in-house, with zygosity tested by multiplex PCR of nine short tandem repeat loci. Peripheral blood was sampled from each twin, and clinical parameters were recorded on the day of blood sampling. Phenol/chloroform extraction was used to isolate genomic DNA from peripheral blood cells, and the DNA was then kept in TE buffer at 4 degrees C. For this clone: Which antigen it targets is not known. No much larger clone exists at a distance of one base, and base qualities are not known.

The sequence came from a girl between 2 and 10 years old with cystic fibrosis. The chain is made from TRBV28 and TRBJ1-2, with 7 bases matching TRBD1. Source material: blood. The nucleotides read TGTGCCAGCAACCGGGACAGACGGGGGGGCTACACCTTC. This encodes CASNRDRRGGYTF.